Each of the 15 T cell receptor beta chains below was sequenced from the same sample in a study of blood T cell repertoires in COVID-19. Sequenced by immunoSEQ multiplex PCR; TCRdb stores in-frame clones only, minus some. This table holds 35,000 to 45,000 clones, around four fifths found once. Sequenced material: peripheral blood. These receptor sequences come from a human donor in a cohort sampled during active COVID-19.

This chain links TRBV5-1 with TRBJ1-1; 7 bases agree with TRBD1. The V and J ends lost 0 bases and 4 bases, in that order; junction bases with no gene match: 6. There are 15 residues in the CDR3. The germline CDR1 and CDR2 sequences are SGHRS and YFSETQ. The DNA for the CDR3 is TGCGCCAGCAGCTTGGTGCAGGGGGGAGCCACTGAAGCTTTCTTT. Amino acids: CASSLVQGGATEAFF.

The chain uses TRBV28 and TRBJ1-2; TRBD1 is a possible D gene (5 bases). The length of the CDR3 is 13 residues. CDR1 and CDR2 from the germline V gene are MDHEN and SYDVKM. V lost 2 bases to trimming and J lost 7 bases, with 11 bases between them. The CDR3 loop reads CASSLTTVGGYTF. DNA for the CDR3: TGTGCCAGCAGTTTAACGACAGTTGGTGGCTACACCTTC.

V gene TRBV14 combines with J gene TRBJ2-1; a weak D match, TRBD1 (5 bases). V shed 5 bases and J shed 0 bases, with 11 bases lying between them. CDR1 and CDR2 (germline): SGHDN, FVKESK. The CDR3 spans 15 residues. The CDR3, as DNA: TGTGCCAGCAGCACTTACAGGAGCTCCTACAATGAGCAGTTCTTC. Encoded protein: CASSTYRSSYNEQFF.

The chain recombines TRBV7-8 with TRBJ1-1; D may be TRBD1 (6 bases). Trimming left V 5 bases short and J 1 base short, with 14 bases between. Germline CDR1 is SGHVS and CDR2 is FQNEAQ. The CDR3 contains 15 residues. Here the CDR3 reads CASSPMGQANTEAFF. CDR3 nucleotides: TGTGCCAGCAGCCCTATGGGACAAGCGAACACTGAAGCTTTCTTT.

V and J are TRBV7-8 and TRBJ1-1, with 8 bases aligning to TRBD1. Trimming cost V 0 bases and J 6 bases; bases outside gene matches: 6. Germline CDR1 is SGHVS and CDR2 is FQNEAQ. The CDR3 totals 15 residues. This chain's CDR3 is CASSLAGQGKPEAFF. CDR3 DNA: TGTGCCAGCAGCTTAGCCGGACAGGGTAAACCTGAAGCTTTCTTT. Drawing the rest from reference TRBV7-8 and TRBJ1-1, the complete variable domain is GAGVSQSPRYKVAKRGQDVALRCDPISGHVSLFWYQQALGQGPEFLTYFQNEAQLDKSGLPSDRFFAERPEGSVSTLKIQRTQQEDSAVYLCASSLAGQGKPEAFFGQGTRLTVV.

The V and J genes are TRBV6-5 and TRBJ1-1, with D unclear. The ends were cut back, 3 bases at V and 0 bases at J, with 14 bases in the middle. CDR3 length: 16 residues. CDR1 MNHEY and CDR2 SVGAGI come from the germline V gene. CDR3 region: CASSYVGRYMNTEAFF. The CDR3 region has the DNA TGTGCCAGCAGTTATGTTGGCAGGTACATGAACACTGAAGCTTTCTTT.

In its sample, this clone was seen once. The V and J genes are TRBV4-2 and TRBJ2-4, with D tentatively TRBD2 (5 bases). Germline-derived CDR1 and CDR2 are LGHNA and YNFKEQ. V was trimmed by 0 bases and J by 2 bases, leaving 14 bases between them. CDR3 length: 17 amino acids. CDR3 sequence: CASSQDDTSRTKNIQYF. CDR3 nucleotides: TGTGCCAGCAGCCAAGATGATACTAGTCGAACCAAAAACATTCAGTACTTC.

The chain couples TRBV20-1 to TRBJ2-3; 7 bases fit TRBD2. V gave up 6 bases and J gave up 2 bases; unmatched junction bases: 11. The CDR3 is 15 amino acids. CDR1 DFQATT and CDR2 SNEGSKA come from the germline V gene (reference sequence). In nucleotides, the CDR3 is TGCAGTGCCAGTCCCCTAGCGGATGCCACAGATACGCAGTATTTT. Translated, it gives CSASPLADATDTQYF.

In its sample, this clone was seen a few times. This rearrangement joins TRBV5-3 to TRBJ2-3; tentative D call: TRBD1 (5 bases). Being an ORF, TRBV5-3 has a function that is uncertain. V gave up 4 bases and J gave up 2 bases, with 11 bases separating them. This CDR3 has 14 amino acids. The CDR3 sequence: CARSPMTDTDTQYF. The CDR3 nucleotides read TGTGCCAGAAGCCCAATGACAGACACAGATACGCAGTATTTT.

Only one count was recorded for this clone. DNA of the CDR3: TGTGCCAGCAGTTCCGCAGGCGGCTACACCTTC. Translating it yields CASSSAGGYTF. J is TRBJ1-2 and V is TRBV12-3 or TRBV12-4; D is uncertain. V lost 4 bases to trimming and J lost 8 bases, with 8 bases between them. This CDR3 has 11 amino acids.

V usage is TRBV6-6 and J usage is TRBJ2-2; a possible D gene is TRBD1 (6 bases). Trimming removed 7 bases from V and 0 bases from J, with 15 bases in between. This CDR3 is 16 amino acids long. From germline, CDR1 is MNHNY and CDR2 SVGAGI (reference sequence). CDR3 protein: CASTPTGRANTGELFF. The DNA of the CDR3 is TGTGCCAGCACTCCTACAGGGAGAGCGAACACCGGGGAGCTGTTTTTT.

V is TRBV9 and J is TRBJ1-1, with D unresolved. V was trimmed by 4 bases and J by 7 bases, leaving 11 bases between them. The germline gives CDR1 SGDLS, CDR2 YYNGEE. This CDR3 spans 12 amino acids. The CDR3 here is CASSPIGGEAFF. CDR3 nucleotides: TGTGCCAGCAGCCCTATTGGCGGTGAAGCTTTCTTT.

The chain has TRBV4-2 and TRBJ2-5; 8 positions match TRBD2. The CDR3 loop spans 16 amino acids. V was pared by 0 bases and J by 5 bases, with 8 bases of the junction left unmatched. Germline CDR1 reads LGHNA; CDR2 reads YNFKEQ. The CDR3 sequence: CASSQDLRGGPETQYF. As DNA, the CDR3 is TGTGCCAGCAGCCAAGACCTTCGGGGGGGCCCGGAGACCCAGTACTTC.

The rearrangement uses TRBV10-3 and TRBJ2-3, with TRBD2 matching 8 bases. Germline CDR1 reads ENHRY; CDR2 reads SYGVKD. The J segment lost 4 bases and the V segment lost 11 bases, leaving 20 bases of the junction unmatched. This CDR3 region has 17 residues. CDR3 residues: CASQGMAGGLGADTQYF. CDR3 nucleotides: TGTGCCTCTCAAGGAATGGCGGGGGGCCTGGGAGCAGATACGCAGTATTTT.

This clone was observed a handful of times. The chain couples TRBV30 to TRBJ1-4; 7 bases are shared with TRBD1. Germline CDR1 and CDR2: GTSNPN and SVGIG (reference sequence). Germline trimming cut 3 bases from V and 8 bases from J; bases unmatched to any gene: 9. The CDR3 runs 14 residues. The CDR3 nucleotides read TGTGCCTGGAGCCTAGGACAGGCGCGGGAAAAACTGTTTTTT. Translation: CAWSLGQAREKLFF.